This T cell receptor (beta chain) is drawn from a study of spatial heterogeneity in lung cancer. About the study: The library had UMIs, and each TCR and UMI pair averaged more than ten raw reads.

As to this clonotype: The antigen is not known.

The time point denotes: sample taken at primary tumor resection. Sequencing of whole RNA from tumor, nontumor lung or frozen PBMC involved no sorting. The donor group consisted of roughly 70 patients who had untreated, early-stage non-small cell lung cancer. Study outcomes and limitations: Expanded tumor TCRs that were ubiquitous appeared in blood more at resection than follow-up.

Each molecule of TCR cDNA was tagged with one unique molecular identifier. TCRdb used MiXCR to reprocess the 5' RACE reads, holding one entry per CDR3 protein. This table has 50,000 to 55,000 distinct CDR3 sequences, around 7% appearing once. This sequence was found in a female donor with early-stage non-small cell lung cancer. The sequencing used PBMCs, collected at surgery.

The DNA of the CDR3 is TGTGCCAGCAGCTTACGAGACAGGGGTCTCTCGGCAGGCTACACCTTC. It encodes CASSLRDRGLSAGYTF. The chain couples TRBV7-2 to TRBJ1-2; TRBD1 aligns across 8 bases. Germline lookup yields CDR1 SGHTA and CDR2 FQGNSA. There are 16 residues in the CDR3. Trimming removed 2 bases from V and 8 bases from J; junction bases left unmatched: 13.